The following is a T cell receptor beta chain sequence with its context. It lacks a known antigen. Base qualities are not at hand, and no much larger clone is one base apart. TCRbeta CDR3 regions were amplified from genomic DNA using the immunoSEQ Assay, a bias-controlled multiplex PCR. On the study's bioinformatics: Within the assay, amplification of reference gene primers was used to estimate how many nucleated cells each sample contained. To quantify the absolute abundance of each unique TCRbeta CDR3 rearrangement, sequence reads were collapsed and filtered. For each sample, productive Simpson clonality was calculated as the square root of Simpson's diversity index over productive rearrangements. TCRdb re-hosts the immuneACCESS table, in-frame sequences only. Its copies lack some clones; in the studies checked, an unresolved V gene accounts for under half of them, and the cause for the rest is not known. V, J and clone size were drawn from that table, and D and trimming were deduced from the DNA. Recorded for this sample are over 250,000 clones; 89% of them occurred a single time. The top ten hold 1.9% of the sample.

This specimen comes from a study of blood T cell repertoires in COVID-19 (dated by TCRdb to 2018 to 2020). Turning to the overall study: Samples from collaborators originated in the United States, Italy and Spain and spanned both the acute and convalescent phases of COVID-19. The prospective study material was composed of cDNA or gDNA derived from T cells, B-cell-depleted T cells, or PBMCs. The dataset comprised deeply sampled blood TCRbeta repertoires from subjects exposed to, actively infected with, or recovered from COVID-19. A freely available public database, intended as a resource for researchers studying the immune response to SARS-CoV-2, is where the repertoires were released. Samples were obtained from the ongoing ImmuneRACE study (first 160 participants) and from 950 to 1,500 subjects provided by 6 global collaborators. The sample metadata nearly always contained a de-identified subject ID, COVID-19 status, age in years and sex. Where HLA class I and class II types were available, the types were taken from metadata supplied by the sample provider, not from assay-based typing.

Summary of the overall study and its limitations: The quantity of clinical and demographic metadata differed by source and by participant and was supplied without curation.

Enrolling through a virtual design, the prospective study's participants ranged in age from roughly 18 to 89 years and lived across roughly 24 United States geographic areas. To assign participants to cohorts, the prospective study relied on clinical history that participants themselves reported in a screening survey and a study questionnaire. For ImmuneRACE Cohort 3, a participant was defined as recovered based on two consecutive negative NP/OP PCR tests, clearance by a healthcare professional, or resolution of symptoms. In the prospective study, whole blood, serum and a nasopharyngeal or oropharyngeal swab were collected from each participant by mobile phlebotomists. Participants in the prospective study had the option to provide additional blood draws and questionnaires over a roughly 2-month period. Blood samples from the prospective study were shipped frozen or at room temperature prior to DNA extraction.

The sequencing input was PBMCs or T cells enriched from blood (not recorded which). The sequence came from a woman aged 60-75 years who had recovered from COVID-19.

The DNA sequence is given as TGTGCCAGCAGCTCAGGCGGTCCGGGGGAGACCCAGTACTTC. This sequence encodes CASSSGGPGETQYF. In this chain, TRBV7-9 is recombined with TRBJ2-5; a tentative D call is TRBD2 (5 bases match). V is reduced by 4 bases and J by 5 bases, leaving a spacing of 14 bases between them. For CDR1 and CDR2, the germline V gene (reference sequence) lists SEHNR and FQNEAQ. The CDR3 covers 14 residues, taking in both the cysteine and the phenylalanine. Here the CDR3 DNA is all that survives: 42 bases in frame from base 1.